This TCR beta chain derives from a study of Ad26.COV2.S vaccination and SARS-CoV-2 variants. Overall study results and limits: The TCR breadth and depth analyses may have understated or missed part of the total T cell responses. Vaccine recipients and placebo recipients showed similar non-spike TCR breadth. Spike-specific TCR breadth in vaccine recipients exceeded that seen in placebo recipients. Substantial post-vaccination breadth of spike-specific CD8+ and CD4+ T cell responses was reported.

With respect to this clone: Its antigen remains unidentified.

The data were produced by immunoSEQ multiplex PCR, yet TCRdb's version contains in-frame clones alone and is incomplete. Among 150,000 to 200,000 clones listed, roughly nine tenths were seen once. The CDR3 contains 16 residues. Trimming cost V 5 bases and J 0 bases, with 18 bases left between them. Germline V gene sequence: CDR1 SGHRS, CDR2 YFSETQ. The sequence derives from a human donor who had recovered from COVID-19. This sequence joins TRBV5-1 and TRBJ2-7, with D hard to call. This specimen was peripheral blood, taken after recovery from COVID-19. The CDR3 DNA sequence: TGCGCCAGCAGGCAACTCGTGGGCGTAAACTCCTACGAGCAGTACTTC. It codes for CASRQLVGVNSYEQYF.